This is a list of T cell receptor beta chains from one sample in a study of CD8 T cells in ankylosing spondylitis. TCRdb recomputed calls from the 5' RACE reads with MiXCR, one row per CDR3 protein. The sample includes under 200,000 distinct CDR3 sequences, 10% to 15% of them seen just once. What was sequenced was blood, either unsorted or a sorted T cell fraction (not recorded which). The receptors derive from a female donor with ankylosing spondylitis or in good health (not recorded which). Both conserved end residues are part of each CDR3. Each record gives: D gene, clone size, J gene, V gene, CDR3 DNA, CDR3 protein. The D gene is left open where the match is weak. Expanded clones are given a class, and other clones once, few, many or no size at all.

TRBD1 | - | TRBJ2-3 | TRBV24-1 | TGTGCCACCAGTGATTCGGGACAGGGGGTAGATACGCAGTATTTT | CATSDSGQGVDTQYF
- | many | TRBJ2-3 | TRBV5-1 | TGCGCCAGCATGTTAGCATCTAGCACAGATACGCAGTATTTT | CASMLASSTDTQYF
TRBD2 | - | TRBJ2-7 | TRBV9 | TGTGCCAGCAGCGTAGAGGGGTGGGGACTAGCGGGAGAGGTTAAAACCTACGAGCAGTACTTC | CASSVEGWGLAGEVKTYEQYF
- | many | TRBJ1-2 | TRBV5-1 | TGCGCCAGCAGCTTGGCCATGGGAGGCTATGGCTACACCTTC | CASSLAMGGYGYTF
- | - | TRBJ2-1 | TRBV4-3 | TGCGCCAGCAGCCAAGACCAAGGTAGCTTCAATGAGCAGTTCTTC | CASSQDQGSFNEQFF
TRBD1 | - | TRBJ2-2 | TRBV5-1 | TGCGCCAGCAGCGGCGGGACAGGGGTAACCGGGGAGCTGTTTTTT | CASSGGTGVTGELFF
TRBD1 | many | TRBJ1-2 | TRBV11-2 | TGTGCCAGCAGCTTTACCCAGGGGGTATACACCTTC | CASSFTQGVYTF
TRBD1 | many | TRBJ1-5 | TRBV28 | TGTGCCAGCAGACAGGGGGATCAGCCCCAGCATTTT | CASRQGDQPQHF
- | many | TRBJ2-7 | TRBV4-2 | TGTGCCAGCAGCCAGGGCCTTAGTGGGTCCTACGAGCAGTACTTC | CASSQGLSGSYEQYF
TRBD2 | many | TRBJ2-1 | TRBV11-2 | TGTGCCAGCAGCCTTGACCGGCGAGTAGCGGGAGGGCCCTACAATGAGCAGTTCTTC | CASSLDRRVAGGPYNEQFF
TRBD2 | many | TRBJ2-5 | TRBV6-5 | TGTGCCAGCAGTTACGGGACTAGCGGGATCGAGACCCAGTACTTC | CASSYGTSGIETQYF
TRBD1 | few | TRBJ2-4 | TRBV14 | TGTGCCAGCAGCCAGGGGACAGGGCTTGGCAAAAACATTCAGTACTTC | CASSQGTGLGKNIQYF
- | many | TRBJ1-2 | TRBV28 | TGTGCCAGCAGCCCCTACCGAGCAGCAAACTATGGCTACACCTTC | CASSPYRAANYGYTF
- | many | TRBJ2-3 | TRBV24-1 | TGTGCCACCAGTGCTCAAGATACGCAGTATTTT | CATSAQDTQYF
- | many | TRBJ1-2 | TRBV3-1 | TGTGCCAGCAGCCAAGATTGGCGGGGGAGTCATGGCTACACCTTC | CASSQDWRGSHGYTF
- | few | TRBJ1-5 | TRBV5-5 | TGTGCCAGCAGCTTGTCCCCCGGACAGCCCCAGCATTTT | CASSLSPGQPQHF
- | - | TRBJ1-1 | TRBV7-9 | TGTGCCAGCAGCTTCAGGGAGGGTGGAAACACTGAAGCTTTCTTT | CASSFREGGNTEAFF
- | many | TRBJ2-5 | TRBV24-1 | TGTGCCACCAGTGCTATGTCAGAGACCCAGTACTTC | CATSAMSETQYF
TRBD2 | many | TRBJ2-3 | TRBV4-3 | TGCGCCAGCAGCCAAGGCGGGAGGCTCTCCACAGATACGCAGTATTTT | CASSQGGRLSTDTQYF
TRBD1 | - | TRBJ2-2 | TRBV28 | TGTGCCAGCAGAGAAGGGGGACAGGCGGCCACCGGGGAGCTGTTTTTT | CASREGGQAATGELFF
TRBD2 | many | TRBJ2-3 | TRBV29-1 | TGCAGCGCCACAACCGGGACTAGTTTTGGTACGCAGTATTTT | CSATTGTSFGTQYF
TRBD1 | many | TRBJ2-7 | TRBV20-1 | TGCAGTGCTATGACAGGGAGCTCCTACGAGCAGTACTTC | CSAMTGSSYEQYF
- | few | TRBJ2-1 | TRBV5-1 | TGCGCCAGCAGCTTGGAACGGGCCACCACTAACAATGAGCAGTTCTTC | CASSLERATTNNEQFF
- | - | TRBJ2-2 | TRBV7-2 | TGTGCCAGCAGCCCCTGGCGAGAGTCTAACGCCGGGGAGCTGTTTTTT | CASSPWRESNAGELFF
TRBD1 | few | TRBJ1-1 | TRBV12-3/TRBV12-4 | TGTGCCAGCAGTTTAGGACAGGGGCGTTACACTGAAGCTTTCTTT | CASSLGQGRYTEAFF
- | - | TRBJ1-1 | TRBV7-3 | TGTGCCAGCAGCCCAGGGGCAGGGAACTCTGAAGCTTTCTTT | CASSPGAGNSEAFF
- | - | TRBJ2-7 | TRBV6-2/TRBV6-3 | TGTGCCAGCAGTCTCTCCAGGGGAGGAGTCCACGGGCAGTACTTC | CASSLSRGGVHGQYF
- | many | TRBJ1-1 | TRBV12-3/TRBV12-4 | TGTGCCAGCAGTTCCAGAGTGGGAACTGAAGCTTTCTTT | CASSSRVGTEAFF
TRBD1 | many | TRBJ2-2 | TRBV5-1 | TGCGCCAGCAGCTCCTCGGACAGGGTATCCACCGGGGAGCTGTTTTTT | CASSSSDRVSTGELFF
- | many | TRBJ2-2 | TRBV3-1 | TGTGCCAGCAGCCAAGAGGGACAGAACACCGGGGAGCTGTTTTTT | CASSQEGQNTGELFF
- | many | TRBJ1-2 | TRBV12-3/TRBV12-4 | TGTGCCAGCAGGATAGCAGGGGTTGTCAACTATGGCTACACCTTC | CASRIAGVVNYGYTF
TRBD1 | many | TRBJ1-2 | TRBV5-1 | TGCGCCAGCAGCTTGGAGGGGGCGGACGAAGGCTACACCTTC | CASSLEGADEGYTF